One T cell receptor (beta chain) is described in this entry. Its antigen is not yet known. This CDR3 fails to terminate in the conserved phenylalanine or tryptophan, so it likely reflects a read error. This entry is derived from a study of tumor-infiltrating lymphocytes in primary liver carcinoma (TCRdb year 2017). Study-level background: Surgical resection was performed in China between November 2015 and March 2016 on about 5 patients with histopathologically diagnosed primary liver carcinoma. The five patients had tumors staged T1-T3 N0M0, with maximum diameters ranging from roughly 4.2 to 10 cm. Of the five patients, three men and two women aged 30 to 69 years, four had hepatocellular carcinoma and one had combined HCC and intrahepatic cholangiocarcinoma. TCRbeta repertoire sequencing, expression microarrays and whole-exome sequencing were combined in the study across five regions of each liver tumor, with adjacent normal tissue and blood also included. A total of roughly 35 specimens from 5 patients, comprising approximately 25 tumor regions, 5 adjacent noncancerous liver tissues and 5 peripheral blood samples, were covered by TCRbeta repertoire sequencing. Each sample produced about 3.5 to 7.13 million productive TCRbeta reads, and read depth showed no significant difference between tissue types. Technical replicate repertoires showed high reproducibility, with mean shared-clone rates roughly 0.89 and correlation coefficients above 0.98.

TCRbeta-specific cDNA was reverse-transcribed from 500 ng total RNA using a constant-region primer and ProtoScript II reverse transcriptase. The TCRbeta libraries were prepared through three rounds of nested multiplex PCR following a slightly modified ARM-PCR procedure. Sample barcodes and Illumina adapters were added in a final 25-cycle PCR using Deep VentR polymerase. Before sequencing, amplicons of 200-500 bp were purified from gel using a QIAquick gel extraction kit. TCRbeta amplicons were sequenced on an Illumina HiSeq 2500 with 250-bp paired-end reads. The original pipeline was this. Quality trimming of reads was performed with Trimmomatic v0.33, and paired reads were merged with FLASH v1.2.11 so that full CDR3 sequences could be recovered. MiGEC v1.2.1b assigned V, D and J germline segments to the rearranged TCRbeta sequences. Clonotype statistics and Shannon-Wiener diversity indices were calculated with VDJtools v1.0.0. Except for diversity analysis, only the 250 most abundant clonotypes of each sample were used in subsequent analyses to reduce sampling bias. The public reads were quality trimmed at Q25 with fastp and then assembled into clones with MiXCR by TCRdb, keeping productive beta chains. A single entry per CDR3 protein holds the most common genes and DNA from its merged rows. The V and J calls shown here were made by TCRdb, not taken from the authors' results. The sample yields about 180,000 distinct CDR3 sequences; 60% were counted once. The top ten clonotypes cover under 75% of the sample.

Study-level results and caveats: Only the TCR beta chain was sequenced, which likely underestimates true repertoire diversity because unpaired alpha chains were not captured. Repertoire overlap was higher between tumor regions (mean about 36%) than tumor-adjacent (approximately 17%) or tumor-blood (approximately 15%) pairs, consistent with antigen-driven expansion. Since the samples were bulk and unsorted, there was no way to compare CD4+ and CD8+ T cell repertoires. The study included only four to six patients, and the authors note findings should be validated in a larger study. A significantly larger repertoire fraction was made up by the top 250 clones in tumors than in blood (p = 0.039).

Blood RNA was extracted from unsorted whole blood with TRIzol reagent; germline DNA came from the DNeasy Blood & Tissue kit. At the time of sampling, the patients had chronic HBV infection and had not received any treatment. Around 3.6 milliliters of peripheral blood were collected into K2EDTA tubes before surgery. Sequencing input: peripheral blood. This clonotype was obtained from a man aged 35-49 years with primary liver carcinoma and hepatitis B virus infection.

CDR3 reads: CASNRGGGDGQPQHL. The DNA sequence is given as TGCGCCAGCAACCGAGGAGGAGGGGACGGCCAGCCCCAGCATTTA. This chain is built from TRBV4-1 and TRBJ1-5; perhaps TRBD1 is the D gene, with 5 bases matching. As encoded in the germline V gene, CDR1 is MGHRA while CDR2 is YSYEKL. V and J are truncated by 7 bases and 7 bases respectively, leaving an intervening sequence of 20 bases. The CDR3 spans 15 residues, counting both ends. Just CDR3 DNA is preserved here, 45 bases in frame from base 1.